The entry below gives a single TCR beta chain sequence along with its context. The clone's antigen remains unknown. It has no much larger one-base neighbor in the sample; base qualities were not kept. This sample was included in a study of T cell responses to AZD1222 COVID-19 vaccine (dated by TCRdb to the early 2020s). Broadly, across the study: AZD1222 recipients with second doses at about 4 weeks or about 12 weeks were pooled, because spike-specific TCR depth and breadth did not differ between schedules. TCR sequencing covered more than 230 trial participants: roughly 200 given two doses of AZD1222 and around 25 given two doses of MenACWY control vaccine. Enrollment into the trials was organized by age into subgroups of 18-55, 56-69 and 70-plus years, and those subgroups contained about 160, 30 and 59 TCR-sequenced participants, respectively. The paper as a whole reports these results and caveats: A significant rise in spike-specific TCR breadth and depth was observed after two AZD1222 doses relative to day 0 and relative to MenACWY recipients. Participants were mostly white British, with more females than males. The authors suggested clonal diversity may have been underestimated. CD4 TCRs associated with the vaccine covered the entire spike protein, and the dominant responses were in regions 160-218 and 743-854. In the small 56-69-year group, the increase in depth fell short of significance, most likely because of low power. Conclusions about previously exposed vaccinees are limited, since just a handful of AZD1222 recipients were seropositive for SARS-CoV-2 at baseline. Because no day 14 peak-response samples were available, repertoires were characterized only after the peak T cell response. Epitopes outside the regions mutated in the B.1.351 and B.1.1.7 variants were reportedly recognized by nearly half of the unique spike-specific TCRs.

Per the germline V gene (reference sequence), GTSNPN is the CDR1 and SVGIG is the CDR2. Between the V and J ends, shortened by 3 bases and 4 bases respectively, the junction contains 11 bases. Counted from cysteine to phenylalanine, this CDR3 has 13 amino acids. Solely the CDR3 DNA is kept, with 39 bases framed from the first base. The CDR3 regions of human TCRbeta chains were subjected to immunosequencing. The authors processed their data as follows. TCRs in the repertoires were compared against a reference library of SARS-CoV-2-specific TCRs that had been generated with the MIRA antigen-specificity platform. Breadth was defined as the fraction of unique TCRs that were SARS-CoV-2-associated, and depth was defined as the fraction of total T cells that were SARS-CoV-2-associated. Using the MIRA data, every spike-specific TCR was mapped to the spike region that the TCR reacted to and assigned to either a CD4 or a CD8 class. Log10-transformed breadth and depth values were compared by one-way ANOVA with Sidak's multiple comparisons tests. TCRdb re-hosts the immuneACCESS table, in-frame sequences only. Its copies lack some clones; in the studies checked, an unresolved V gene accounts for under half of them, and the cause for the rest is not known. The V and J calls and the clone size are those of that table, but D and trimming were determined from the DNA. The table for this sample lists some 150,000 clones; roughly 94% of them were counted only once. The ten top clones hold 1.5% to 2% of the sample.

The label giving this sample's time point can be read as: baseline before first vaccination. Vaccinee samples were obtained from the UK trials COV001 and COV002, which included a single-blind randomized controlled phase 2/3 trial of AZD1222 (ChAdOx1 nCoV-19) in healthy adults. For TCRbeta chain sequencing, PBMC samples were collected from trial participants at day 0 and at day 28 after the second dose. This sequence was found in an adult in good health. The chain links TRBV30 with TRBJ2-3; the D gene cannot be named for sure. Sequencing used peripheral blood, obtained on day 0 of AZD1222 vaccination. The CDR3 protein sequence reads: CAWRATAADTQYF. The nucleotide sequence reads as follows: TGTGCCTGGAGAGCCACCGCCGCAGATACGCAGTATTTT.